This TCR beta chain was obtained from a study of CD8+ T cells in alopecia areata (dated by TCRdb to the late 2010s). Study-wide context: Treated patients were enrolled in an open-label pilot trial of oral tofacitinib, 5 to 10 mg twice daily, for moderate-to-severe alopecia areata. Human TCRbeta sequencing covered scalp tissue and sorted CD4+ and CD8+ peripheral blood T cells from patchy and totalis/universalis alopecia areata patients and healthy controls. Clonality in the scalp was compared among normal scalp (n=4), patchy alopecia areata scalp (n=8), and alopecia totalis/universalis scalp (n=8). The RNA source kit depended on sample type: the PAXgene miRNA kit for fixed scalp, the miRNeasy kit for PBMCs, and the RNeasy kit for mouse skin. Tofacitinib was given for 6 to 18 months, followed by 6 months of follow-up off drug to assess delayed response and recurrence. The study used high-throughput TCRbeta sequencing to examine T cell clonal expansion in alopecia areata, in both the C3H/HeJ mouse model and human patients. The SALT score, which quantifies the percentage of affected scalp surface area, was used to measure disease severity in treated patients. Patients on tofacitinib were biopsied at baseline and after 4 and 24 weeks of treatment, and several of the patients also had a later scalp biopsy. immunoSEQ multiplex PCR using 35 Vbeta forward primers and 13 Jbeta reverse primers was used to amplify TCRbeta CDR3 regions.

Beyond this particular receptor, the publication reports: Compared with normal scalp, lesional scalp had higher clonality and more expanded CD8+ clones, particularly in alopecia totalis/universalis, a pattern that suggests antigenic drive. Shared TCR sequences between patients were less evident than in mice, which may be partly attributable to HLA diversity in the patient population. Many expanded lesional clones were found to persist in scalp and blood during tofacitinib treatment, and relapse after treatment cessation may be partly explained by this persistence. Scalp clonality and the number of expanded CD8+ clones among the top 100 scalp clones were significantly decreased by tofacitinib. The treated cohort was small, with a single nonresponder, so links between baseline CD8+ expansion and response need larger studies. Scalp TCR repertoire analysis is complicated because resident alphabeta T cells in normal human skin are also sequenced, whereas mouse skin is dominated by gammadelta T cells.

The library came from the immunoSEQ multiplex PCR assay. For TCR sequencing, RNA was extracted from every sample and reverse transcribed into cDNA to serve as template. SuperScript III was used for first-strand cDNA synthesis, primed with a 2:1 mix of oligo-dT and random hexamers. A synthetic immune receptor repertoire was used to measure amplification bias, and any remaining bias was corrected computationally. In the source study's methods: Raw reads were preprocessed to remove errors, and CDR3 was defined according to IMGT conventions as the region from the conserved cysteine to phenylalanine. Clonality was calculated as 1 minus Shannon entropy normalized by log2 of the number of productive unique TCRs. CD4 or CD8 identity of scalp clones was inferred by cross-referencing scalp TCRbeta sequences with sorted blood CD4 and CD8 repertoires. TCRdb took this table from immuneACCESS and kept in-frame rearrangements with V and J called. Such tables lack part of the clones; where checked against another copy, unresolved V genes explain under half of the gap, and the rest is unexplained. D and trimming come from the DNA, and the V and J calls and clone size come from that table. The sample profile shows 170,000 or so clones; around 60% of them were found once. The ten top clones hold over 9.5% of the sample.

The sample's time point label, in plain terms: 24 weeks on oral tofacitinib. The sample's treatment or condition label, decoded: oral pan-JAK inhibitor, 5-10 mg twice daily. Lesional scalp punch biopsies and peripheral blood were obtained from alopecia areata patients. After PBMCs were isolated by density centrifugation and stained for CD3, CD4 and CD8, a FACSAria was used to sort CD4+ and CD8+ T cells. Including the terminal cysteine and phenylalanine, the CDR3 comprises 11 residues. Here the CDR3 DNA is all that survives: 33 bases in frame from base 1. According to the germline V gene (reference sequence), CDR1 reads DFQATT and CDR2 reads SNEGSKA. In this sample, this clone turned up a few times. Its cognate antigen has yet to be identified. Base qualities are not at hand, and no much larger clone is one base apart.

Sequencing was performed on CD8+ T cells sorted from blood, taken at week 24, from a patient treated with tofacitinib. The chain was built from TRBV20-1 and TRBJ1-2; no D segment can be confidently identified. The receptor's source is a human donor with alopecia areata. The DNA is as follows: TGCAGGGGAAGGGTTGGGTGGTGGAACACCTTC. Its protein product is CRGRVGWWNTF.